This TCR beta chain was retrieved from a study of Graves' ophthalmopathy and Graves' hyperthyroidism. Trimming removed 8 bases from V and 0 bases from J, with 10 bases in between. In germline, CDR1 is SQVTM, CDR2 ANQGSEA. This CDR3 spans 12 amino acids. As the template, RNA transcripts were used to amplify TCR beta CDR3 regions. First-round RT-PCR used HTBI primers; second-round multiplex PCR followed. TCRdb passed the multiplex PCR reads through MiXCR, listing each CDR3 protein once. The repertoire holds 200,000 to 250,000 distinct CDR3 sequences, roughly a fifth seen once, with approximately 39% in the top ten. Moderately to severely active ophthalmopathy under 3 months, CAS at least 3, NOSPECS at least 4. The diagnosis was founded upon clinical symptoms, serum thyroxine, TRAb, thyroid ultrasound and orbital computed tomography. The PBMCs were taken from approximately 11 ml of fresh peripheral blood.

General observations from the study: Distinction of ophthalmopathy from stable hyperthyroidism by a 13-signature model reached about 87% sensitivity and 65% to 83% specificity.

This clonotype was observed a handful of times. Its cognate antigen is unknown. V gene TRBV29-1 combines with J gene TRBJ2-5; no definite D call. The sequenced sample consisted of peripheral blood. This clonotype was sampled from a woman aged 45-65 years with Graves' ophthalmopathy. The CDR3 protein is CSTGRNQETQYF. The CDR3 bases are TGCAGCACCGGACGGAACCAAGAGACCCAGTACTTC.